Listed here are 21 T cell receptor beta chains from one sample, sequenced in a study of cytomegalovirus exposure and HLA in healthy donors. Primers: 60 Vbeta forward and 13 Jbeta reverse. Clones were sequenced by immunoSEQ multiplex PCR, and TCRdb holds only the in-frame ones, with some missing. The sample table sets out fewer than 35,000 clones. Material for sequencing was PBMCs. These receptors were taken from a female donor in good health and CMV-seronegative.

The chain is built from TRBV2 and TRBJ1-6, with TRBD1 as a possible D gene (5 bases). CDR1 is SNHLY and CDR2 is FYNNEI in the germline V gene. V dropped 2 bases and J dropped 7 bases, with 12 bases sitting between them. This CDR3 has 15 residues. DNA of the CDR3: TGTGCCAGCAGTGAAACAAGGGGCGAAAATTCACCCCTCCACTTT. It codes for CASSETRGENSPLHF. Supplemented by reference TRBV2 and TRBJ1-6, the full variable domain reads EPEVTQTPSHQVTQMGQEVILRCVPISNHLYFYWYRQILGQKVEFLVSFYNNEISEKSEIFDDQFSVERPDGSNFTLKIRSTKLEDSAMYFCASSETRGENSPLHFGNGTRLTVT.

This rearrangement joins TRBV7-9 to TRBJ1-6; D perhaps matches TRBD1 (6 bases). Between the trimmed V and J ends, which lost 3 bases and 6 bases, there was a span of 12 bases. The germline V gene encodes CDR1 SEHNR and CDR2 FQNEAQ (reference sequence). This CDR3 contains 15 residues. The CDR3: CASSFQRGGNSPLHF. Written as DNA, the CDR3 is TGTGCCAGCAGCTTTCAAAGGGGGGGTAATTCACCCCTCCACTTT.

The chain carries TRBV5-6 and TRBJ1-1; TRBD1 matches at 9 bases. The CDR3 length is 14 residues. V shed 3 bases, J shed 4 bases, and the junction held 4 bases outside the gene matches. Per the germline V gene, CDR1 is SGHDT and CDR2 is YYEEEE. The CDR3 coding sequence is TGTGCCAGCAGCTACAGGGGGCAGGGCACTGAAGCTTTCTTT. It yields the protein CASSYRGQGTEAFF.

J is TRBJ2-7 and V is TRBV13, with TRBD1 matching 11 bases. The length of the CDR3 is 15 residues. The germline V gene has CDR1 PRHDT and CDR2 FYEKMQ (reference sequence). V gave up 5 bases and J gave up 3 bases; unmatched junction bases: 6. CDR3 protein: CASSPGTGGGYEQYF. DNA of the CDR3: TGTGCCAGCAGCCCGGGGACAGGGGGAGGCTACGAGCAGTACTTC.

The gene calls are TRBV6-1 and TRBJ2-7; D ambiguous. Germline values: CDR1 MNHNS, CDR2 SASEGT. CDR3 size: 11 residues. Trimming pared 6 bases from V and 5 bases from J, leaving 8 bases between. The CDR3 DNA reads TGTGCCAGCAGCCCAGGCCACGAGCAGTACTTC. Translation: CASSPGHEQYF.

This sequence joins TRBV28 and TRBJ1-5; 8 bases align to TRBD1. The germline gives CDR1 MDHEN, CDR2 SYDVKM. The CDR3 is made up of 15 amino acids. V lost 5 bases and J lost 5; bases outside the gene matches: 8. In nucleotides, the CDR3 is TGTGCCAGCAGTCCTTCGGACAGGGCCTATCAGCCCCAGCATTTT. Translated: CASSPSDRAYQPQHF.

The chain joins TRBV12-5 to TRBJ2-1; D gene unclear. This CDR3 region has 17 residues. The germline V gene encodes CDR1 LGHNT and CDR2 FRNRAP. Trimming shortened V by 3 bases and J by 1 base, and 16 bases separated the two germline ends. The DNA for the CDR3 is TGTGCTAGTGGTTTAGCCAGGCCAACCCCTTCCTACAATGAGCAGTTCTTC. Protein: CASGLARPTPSYNEQFF.

The chain combines TRBV5-1 with TRBJ2-1; TRBD2 aligns across 9 bases. The junction had 4 bases not matched to a gene; V was cut back by 4 bases and J by 2 bases. Germline assignment: CDR1 SGHRS and CDR2 YFSETQ. This CDR3 spans 15 amino acids. This CDR3 reads CASSEAGGPYNEQFF. CDR3 in DNA: TGCGCCAGCAGCGAGGCGGGGGGGCCCTACAATGAGCAGTTCTTC.

The chain couples TRBV7-2 to TRBJ2-2, with a weak D call TRBD1 (6 bases). V lost 6 bases and J lost 1, with 12 bases in between. The V gene's germline CDR1 is SGHTA and CDR2 FQGNSA. The CDR3 sequence is 15 residues long. The chain's CDR3 is CASSDSGQNTGELFF. The CDR3 coding sequence is TGTGCCAGCAGTGACTCGGGACAGAACACCGGGGAGCTGTTTTTT.

The chain uses TRBV28 and TRBJ2-2; a possible D gene is TRBD2 (5 bases). CDR1 and CDR2 (germline): MDHEN, SYDVKM. V lost 6 bases, J lost 2 bases, and 19 bases lay in between. The length of the CDR3 is 17 residues. The CDR3, as DNA: TGTGCCAGCAGCTTCCCTACCGGGGTCCTAAACACCGGGGAGCTGTTTTTT. It yields the protein CASSFPTGVLNTGELFF. Filled out from reference TRBV28 and TRBJ2-2, the complete variable domain reads DVKVTQSSRYLVKRTGEKVFLECVQDMDHENMFWYRQDPGLGLRLIYFSYDVKMKEKGDIPEGYSVSREKKERFSLILESASTNQTSMYLCASSFPTGVLNTGELFFGEGSRLTVL.

The J gene is TRBJ2-1, the V gene TRBV6-5; 11 bases are a match to TRBD2. V shed 6 bases and J 7 bases; nucleotides not matched to a gene: 5. This CDR3 comprises 14 residues. Germline CDR1 is MNHEY and CDR2 is SVGAGI. CDR3 nucleotides: TGTGCCAGCAGCCACACTAGCGGGGGAAATGAGCAGTTCTTC. Protein: CASSHTSGGNEQFF.

The rearrangement links TRBV5-1 to TRBJ2-3; 9 bases match TRBD1. This CDR3 is 16 amino acids long. Per germline, CDR1 SGHRS and CDR2 YFSETQ. V trimming: 2 bases; J trimming: 6 bases; junction bases outside the gene matches: 10. The CDR3 loop reads CASSLKLTGGHDTQYF. The CDR3 DNA sequence: TGCGCCAGCAGCTTAAAACTAACAGGGGGCCACGATACGCAGTATTTT. Full variable domain (outside the CDR3, taken from reference TRBV5-1 and TRBJ2-3): KAGVTQTPRYLIKTRGQQVTLSCSPISGHRSVSWYQQTPGQGLQFLFEYFSETQRNKGNFPGRFSGRQFSNSRSEMNVSTLELGDSALYLCASSLKLTGGHDTQYFGPGTRLTVL.

The chain couples TRBV27 to TRBJ1-5; D call uncertain. Trimming took 2 bases from V and 0 from J, leaving 8 bases between them. Germline CDR1 is MNHEY and CDR2 is SMNVEV (reference sequence). CDR3 length: 15 residues. The CDR3 protein is CASSLASGSNQPQHF. Here the CDR3 DNA reads TGTGCCAGCAGTTTAGCGTCGGGTAGCAATCAGCCCCAGCATTTT.

V is TRBV6-5 and J is TRBJ2-3, with 9 bases identical to TRBD2. Germline-derived CDR1 and CDR2 are MNHEY and SVGAGI. Trimming cost V 7 bases and J 1 base; bases outside gene matches: 3. The length of the CDR3 is 14 residues. The CDR3 loop reads CASKASGGTDTQYF. The CDR3 DNA is TGTGCCAGCAAAGCTAGCGGGGGCACAGATACGCAGTATTTT.

This rearrangement joins TRBV5-5 to TRBJ2-7; D unresolved. Trimming pared 4 bases from V and 4 bases from J, leaving 6 bases between. Germline values: CDR1 SGHKS, CDR2 YYEKEE (reference sequence). The CDR3 totals 11 residues. CDR3 nucleotides: TGTGCCAGCAGCATCCGGTACGAGCAGTACTTC. This translates into CASSIRYEQYF.

The chain carries TRBV6-6 and TRBJ1-4; 8 bases line up with TRBD1. The trim removed 4 bases at V and 7 bases at J, leaving 5 bases unmatched. Per germline, CDR1 MNHNY and CDR2 SVGAGI (reference sequence). The CDR3 covers 14 residues. CDR3 bases: TGTGCCAGCAGTTTGGGCAGGGGGCGTGAAAAACTGTTTTTT. It specifies CASSLGRGREKLFF.

The rearrangement links TRBV18 to TRBJ1-4; weak D call: TRBD1 (5 bases). V lost 1 base and J lost 0, with 12 bases in between. Germline CDR1 is KGHSH and CDR2 is LQKENI. This CDR3 spans 17 amino acids. The CDR3 nucleotides are TGTGCCAGCTCACCACGGCCCTCGGGGGCAACTAATGAAAAACTGTTTTTT. It yields the protein CASSPRPSGATNEKLFF. The full variable domain, rest sourced from reference TRBV18 and TRBJ1-4, is NAGVMQNPRHLVRRRGQEARLRCSPMKGHSHVYWYRQLPEEGLKFMVYLQKENIIDESGMPKERFSAEFPKEGPSILRIQQVVRGDSAAYFCASSPRPSGATNEKLFFGSGTQLSVL.

The chain has TRBV13 and TRBJ1-4, with TRBD1 matching 7 bases. The CDR3 runs 16 residues. The V gene's germline CDR1 is PRHDT and CDR2 FYEKMQ (reference sequence). J gave up 0 bases and V 3 bases, and 4 bases lay outside the gene matches. The chain's CDR3 is CASSFRDRPTNEKLFF. Here the CDR3 DNA reads TGTGCCAGCAGCTTCCGGGACAGACCAACTAATGAAAAACTGTTTTTT.

The genes are TRBV2 and TRBJ1-5; perhaps TRBD1 as D (6 bases). From germline, CDR1 is SNHLY and CDR2 FYNNEI. V lost 5 bases to trimming and J lost 0 bases, with 11 bases between them. The CDR3 consists of 15 residues. The CDR3 sequence is CASSRTADSNQPQHF. The CDR3 bases are TGTGCCAGCAGTAGGACAGCAGATAGCAATCAGCCCCAGCATTTT. Full variable domain (rest looked up from reference TRBV2 and TRBJ1-5): EPEVTQTPSHQVTQMGQEVILRCVPISNHLYFYWYRQILGQKVEFLVSFYNNEISEKSEIFDDQFSVERPDGSNFTLKIRSTKLEDSAMYFCASSRTADSNQPQHFGDGTRLSIL.

The chain uses TRBV28 and TRBJ2-7, with a tentative D call TRBD1 (6 bases). Germline-derived CDR1 and CDR2 are MDHEN and SYDVKM. The CDR3 contains 15 residues. V was shortened by 6 bases and J by 0 bases, with 15 bases between the two germline ends. For the CDR3, the DNA is TGTGCCAGCAGGGTAGGGGGTGGGAGCTCCTACGAGCAGTACTTC. Protein: CASRVGGGSSYEQYF.

The chain couples TRBV6-5 to TRBJ2-5, with 11 bases lining up with TRBD2. The last part of the DNA fits TRBJ2-7 better; the J call may be wrong. CDR1 and CDR2 from the germline V gene are MNHEY and SVGAGI. This CDR3 contains 15 residues. For the CDR3, the DNA is TGTGCCAGCAGTCCGGGACTAGCGGCAGCCTACGAGCAGTACTTC. This gives the protein CASSPGLAAAYEQYF.